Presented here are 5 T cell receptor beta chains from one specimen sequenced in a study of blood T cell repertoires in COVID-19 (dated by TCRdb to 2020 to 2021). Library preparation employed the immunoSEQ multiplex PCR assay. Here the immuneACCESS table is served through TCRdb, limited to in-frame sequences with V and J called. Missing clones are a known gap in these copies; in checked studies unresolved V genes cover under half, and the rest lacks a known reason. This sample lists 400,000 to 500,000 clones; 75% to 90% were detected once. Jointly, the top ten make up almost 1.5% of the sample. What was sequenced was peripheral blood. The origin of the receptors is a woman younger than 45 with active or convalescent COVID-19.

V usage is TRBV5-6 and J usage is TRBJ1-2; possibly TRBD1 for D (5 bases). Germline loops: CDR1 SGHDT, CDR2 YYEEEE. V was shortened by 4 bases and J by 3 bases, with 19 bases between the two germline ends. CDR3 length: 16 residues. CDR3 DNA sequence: TGTGCCAGCAGCCGCCTGGCGGGGGATTCCGACTATGGCTACACCTTC. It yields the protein CASSRLAGDSDYGYTF. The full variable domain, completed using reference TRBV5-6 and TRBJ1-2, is DAGVTQSPTHLIKTRGQQVTLRCSPKSGHDTVSWYQQALGQGPQFIFQYYEEEERQRGNFPDRFSGHQFPNYSSELNVNALLLGDSALYLCASSRLAGDSDYGYTFGSGTRLTVV.

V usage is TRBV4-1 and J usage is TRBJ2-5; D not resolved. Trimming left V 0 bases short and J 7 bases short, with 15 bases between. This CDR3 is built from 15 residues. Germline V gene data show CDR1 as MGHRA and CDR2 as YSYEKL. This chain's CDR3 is CASSQDPQAGLTQYF. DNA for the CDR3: TGCGCCAGCAGCCAAGATCCCCAGGCTGGGTTGACCCAGTACTTC.

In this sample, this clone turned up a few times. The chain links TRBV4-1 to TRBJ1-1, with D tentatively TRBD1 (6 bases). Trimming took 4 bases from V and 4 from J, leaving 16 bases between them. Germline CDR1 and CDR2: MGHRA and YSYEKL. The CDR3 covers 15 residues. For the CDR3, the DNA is TGCGCCAGCAGCCCAACCCCCCAGGGGTTCACTGAAGCTTTCTTT. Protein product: CASSPTPQGFTEAFF.

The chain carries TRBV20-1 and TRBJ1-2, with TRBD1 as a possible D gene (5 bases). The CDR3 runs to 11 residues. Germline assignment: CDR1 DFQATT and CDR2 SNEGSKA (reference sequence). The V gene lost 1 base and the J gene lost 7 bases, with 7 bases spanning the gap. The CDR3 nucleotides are TGCAGTGCTAGAGGACAGTCTGGCTACACCTTC. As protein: CSARGQSGYTF.

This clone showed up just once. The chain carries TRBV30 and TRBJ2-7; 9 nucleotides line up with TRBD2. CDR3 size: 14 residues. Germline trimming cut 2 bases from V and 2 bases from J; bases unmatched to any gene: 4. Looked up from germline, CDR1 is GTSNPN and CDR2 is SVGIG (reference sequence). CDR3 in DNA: TGTGCCTGGAGTACAAGACTAGCGGCCTACGAGCAGTACTTC. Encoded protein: CAWSTRLAAYEQYF.